The T cell receptor (beta chain) under discussion was sequenced for a study of cytomegalovirus exposure and HLA in healthy donors. Study outcomes and limitations: A later analysis found TCR association rates differed by HLA locus, highest for DRB1 and lowest for HLA-C. An analysis was carried out at a later point. It showed that HLA-associated TCR beta chains were more clonally expanded than equally common non-associated chains. Association of a missense DCLRE1C variant with TCR beta V- and J-gene trimming was reported in a later analysis.

The CDR3 extends over 18 amino acids. CDR1 and CDR2 (germline): LGHNA, YNFKEQ. Trimming at V came to 0 bases and at J to 2 bases, leaving 11 bases not matched to a gene. PCR amplification relied on 60 Vbeta primers (plus 13 Jbeta primers). Data came from immunoSEQ multiplex PCR; TCRdb stores just in-frame clones and leaves some out. The repertoire holds about 260,000 clones, roughly two thirds seen once, with 2% to 2.5% in the top ten. This clone was detected only a few times. Its target is unknown. The sample taken for sequencing was PBMCs. The chain carries TRBV4-2 and TRBJ2-7, with 9 positions matching TRBD2. The clonotype was recovered from a female donor in good health and CMV-seronegative. The DNA of the CDR3 is TGTGCCAGCAGCCAAGATCCCCCTAGCGGGATAAGCACCTACGAGCAGTACTTC. It encodes CASSQDPPSGISTYEQYF.